This TCR beta chain was retrieved from a study of beta chain features in type 1 diabetes. The CDR3 consists of 12 residues. CDR1 is SGHDT, CDR2 YYEEEE, per germline. V was clipped by 4 bases and J by 7 bases, with 11 bases between them. Details on this clone: Its target is not known. The sample contains more than one DNA sequence encoding this CDR3.

Every bit of the isolated RNA underwent reverse transcription, so sequencing read expressed TCRB transcripts. Data came from immunoSEQ multiplex PCR; TCRdb stores just in-frame clones and leaves some out. The table shows a few hundred thousand clones, with 13% occurring only once. The study's findings and limits: Reduced insertions and increased deletions marked VDJ junctions in type 1 diabetes patients. There was a moderate but significant shortening of TCRB CDR3s in all four CD4+ subsets of Type 1 diabetes patients.

The clonotype was recovered from a woman between 18 and 29 years old with type 1 diabetes. The chain employs TRBV5-6 and TRBJ1-1; weak D call: TRBD1 (5 bases). Material for sequencing was naive CD4+ T cells from blood. CDR3 bases: TGTGCCAGCAGCCTTGGTAGGGGTGAAGCTTTCTTT. It specifies CASSLGRGEAFF.